The rows below give T cell receptor beta chains drawn from one sample of a study of T and B cells in COVID-19 patients. TCRdb independently ran MiXCR on the multiplex PCR reads; one entry per CDR3 protein. The data hold thousands of distinct CDR3 sequences, with 15% to 20% observed a single time. Sequenced input: blood. These TCRs come from a human donor who had recovered from COVID-19. CDR3s include the opening cysteine and the closing phenylalanine or tryptophan. A D gene is named only where the DNA matches it firmly. Some rows mark clone size as missing; the rest say once, few, many or name a class of expanded clone.

abundance	v_gene	d_gene	j_gene	CDR3nt	CDR3aa
medium-sized	TRBV11-3	-	TRBJ1-5	TGTGCCAGCAGCGTAGGGGGGGGACAGCCCCAGCATTTT	CASSVGGGQPQHF
many	TRBV6-1	TRBD2	TRBJ2-1	TGTGCCAGCAGTGAGGTACTAGCGGGAGGGCCGTCCAATGAGCAGTTCTTC	CASSEVLAGGPSNEQFF
medium-sized	TRBV6-6	-	TRBJ2-3	TGTGCCAGCAGCCAGGACGGAACAGATACGCAGTATTTT	CASSQDGTDTQYF
-	TRBV7-6	-	TRBJ1-6	TGTGCCAGCAGCTTAGCGTTCAGGACCCTACCCCATAATTCACCCCTCCACTTT	CASSLAFRTLPHNSPLHF
many	TRBV6-5	TRBD1	TRBJ1-5	TGTGCCAGCAGTGATGGACAGGGGGCGGCTCAGCCCCAGCATTTT	CASSDGQGAAQPQHF
-	TRBV7-9	TRBD1	TRBJ1-1	TGTGCCAGCAGCTTAACTCTGGGACAGGGGTCGAACACTGAAGCTTTCTTT	CASSLTLGQGSNTEAFF
medium-sized	TRBV11-3	-	TRBJ2-7	TGTGCCAGCAGCTTTTATGCAAATTCCTACGAGCAGTACTTC	CASSFYANSYEQYF
medium-sized	TRBV5-1	TRBD1	TRBJ1-4	TGCGCCAGCAGCTTAGACAGGGGCGAAAAACTGTTTTTT	CASSLDRGEKLFF
once	TRBV19	-	TRBJ1-4	TGTGCCAGTAGTATGGGAACGACTAATGAAAAACTGTTTTTT	CASSMGTTNEKLFF
medium-sized	TRBV19	TRBD1	TRBJ2-7	TGTGCCAGTAGTATCACCCCGACAGGGGGTTACGAGCAGTACTTC	CASSITPTGGYEQYF
medium-sized	TRBV6-5	-	TRBJ2-7	TGTGCCACCCGAAGACAGAGCTCCTACGAGCAGTACTTC	CATRRQSSYEQYF
medium-sized	TRBV11-3	-	TRBJ1-2	TGTGCCAGCAGCTTAGGGCAGAGGGACTATGGCTACACCTTC	CASSLGQRDYGYTF
medium-sized	TRBV12-3/TRBV12-4	TRBD1	TRBJ1-2	TGTGCCAGCAGTGCGACAGGGAATGGCTATGGCTACACCTTC	CASSATGNGYGYTF
medium-sized	TRBV6-5	-	TRBJ2-6	TGTGCCAGCAGTTATGGCCTGGCCGAGACTTTC	CASSYGLAETF
medium-sized	TRBV6-2/TRBV6-3	-	TRBJ1-6	TGTGCCAGCAGCCCCGATGGGGGTAATTCACCCCTCCACTTT	CASSPDGGNSPLHF
medium-sized	TRBV19	-	TRBJ1-1	TGTGCCAGTAGAAGGGACGTTGAAGCTTTCTTT	CASRRDVEAFF
-	TRBV11-3	TRBD2	TRBJ2-1	TGTGCCAGCAGCTTAGATCTAGCGGGGGTGAATGAGCAGTTCTTC	CASSLDLAGVNEQFF
many	TRBV5-1	-	TRBJ1-2	TGCGCCAGCAGCTTCGGGAACTCCAATAGGGGCGTCTATGGCTACACCTTC	CASSFGNSNRGVYGYTF
-	TRBV20-1	-	TRBJ2-7	TGCAGTGCTAGAGTCCCCCGGGGAACCTACGAGCAGTACTTC	CSARVPRGTYEQYF
medium-sized	TRBV27	-	TRBJ1-6	TGTGCCAGCAGTTTAGGGTGGGATTCACCCCTCCACTTT	CASSLGWDSPLHF
-	TRBV11-2	-	TRBJ1-1	TGTGCCAGCAGCTTAGGGACTGGAGGGCGCGGTGGGGCTTTCTTT	CASSLGTGGRGGAFF
-	TRBV27	-	TRBJ1-2	TGTGCCAGCAGTTATCCAGCGGCGAGGCGGTCGGACTATGGCTACACCTTC	CASSYPAARRSDYGYTF
-	TRBV27	-	TRBJ2-2	TGTGCCAGCGCCCCCGGGGAAGGCACCGGGGAGCTGTTTTTT	CASAPGEGTGELFF
medium-sized	TRBV30	TRBD1	TRBJ1-2	TGTGCCTGGAGTCCGGGACAGGGGGAGGACTATGGCTACACCTTC	CAWSPGQGEDYGYTF
-	TRBV7-9	TRBD1	TRBJ2-1	TGTGCCAGCCCAAGGGTGAAGGGACAGGGGGCCAAAGATGAGCAGTTCTTC	CASPRVKGQGAKDEQFF
-	TRBV24-1	TRBD2	TRBJ2-3	TGTGCCACCAGTGACCAACTAGCGGGGGGGCCCACAGATACGCAGTATTTT	CATSDQLAGGPTDTQYF
-	TRBV28	-	TRBJ1-5	TGTGCCAGCAGTCCTTCGGGACACAGCAATCAGCCCCAGCATTTT	CASSPSGHSNQPQHF